The source of this T cell receptor (beta chain) is a study of blood T cell repertoires in COVID-19. The wider study: Collection of acute and convalescent COVID-19 samples took place in the United States, Italy and Spain. T cells, B-cell-depleted T cells, or PBMCs supplied cDNA or gDNA.

CDR3 size: 14 residues. With 0 bases clipped from V and 5 bases from J, the junction kept 3 bases outside the gene matches. The germline CDR1 and CDR2 sequences are LNHNV and YYDKDF (reference sequence). One Seattle source followed patients from active infection through their disease course. Authors' processing steps: Counts of nucleated cells, estimated from reference gene primer amplification, were obtained. Repertoires were generated with immunoSEQ multiplex PCR, while TCRdb's copy carries only in-frame clones and drops some. The V and J calls and clone size were taken over from that table, and D and trimming were inferred from the DNA. The sample has some 330,000 clones, about nine tenths seen once. This clone was seen just once.

This receptor was identified in a woman aged 25 to 39 with COVID-19, enrolled during active disease. The sequencing input was peripheral blood. The rearrangement uses TRBV15 and TRBJ2-5; 7 bases are shared with TRBD2. The CDR3 DNA is TGTGCCACCAGCAGAGATTTGGGGGGGGAGACCCAGTACTTC. Its protein product is CATSRDLGGETQYF.